Listed below are T cell receptor beta chains from one sample, sequenced in a study of regulatory T cells in long-lasting Graves disease. TCRdb re-analysed the multiplex PCR reads in MiXCR, keeping a single row per CDR3 protein. The data contain about 470,000 distinct CDR3 sequences, about 22% of them seen just once; the ten biggest clones take up 7.1%. Here the sequenced sample was peripheral blood mononuclear cells (PBMCs), taken when the disease was refractory, from a patient treated with antithyroid drugs. The receptor source for this set is a female donor with Graves disease. The CDR3 runs from the conserved cysteine through the conserved F or W. Each record gives: D gene, J gene, clone size, V gene, CDR3 DNA, CDR3 protein. D genes are given only for firm matches. Only some rows state a clone size, as once, few, many or a class for expanded clones.

d_gene: .; j_gene: TRBJ1-5; abundance: .; v_gene: TRBV5-1; CDR3nt: TGCGCCAGCAGCTTGGACGGGGGACAATATAGCAATCAGCCCCAGCATTTT; CDR3aa: CASSLDGGQYSNQPQHF
d_gene: .; j_gene: TRBJ2-1; abundance: few; v_gene: TRBV30; CDR3nt: TGTGCCTGGAGTGTTGGAGTTTGGGGCAGTGAGCAGTTCTTC; CDR3aa: CAWSVGVWGSEQFF
d_gene: TRBD1; j_gene: TRBJ1-6; abundance: few; v_gene: TRBV2; CDR3nt: TGTGCCAGCAGTGTAGACGCAGGGGGCAATTCACCCCTCCACTTT; CDR3aa: CASSVDAGGNSPLHF
d_gene: .; j_gene: TRBJ1-5; abundance: many; v_gene: TRBV15; CDR3nt: TGTGCCACCAGCAGAGTGGAGTTCAATCAGCCCCAGCATTTT; CDR3aa: CATSRVEFNQPQHF
d_gene: .; j_gene: TRBJ2-2; abundance: .; v_gene: TRBV7-9; CDR3nt: TGTGCCAGCAGCCCCCCTCGGACAGCCGGGGAGCTGTTTTTT; CDR3aa: CASSPPRTAGELFF
d_gene: TRBD1; j_gene: TRBJ2-7; abundance: few; v_gene: TRBV29-1; CDR3nt: TGCAGCGTTGAAGATCGCGCGACAGGGACATCCGAGCAGTACTTC; CDR3aa: CSVEDRATGTSEQYF
d_gene: TRBD2; j_gene: TRBJ2-7; abundance: .; v_gene: TRBV19; CDR3nt: TGTGCCAGTAGTATCTTGGCGGGGGGCTTGAGCGAGCAGTACTTC; CDR3aa: CASSILAGGLSEQYF
d_gene: .; j_gene: TRBJ1-5; abundance: many; v_gene: TRBV20-1; CDR3nt: TGCAGTGCTAGACTCGTTCAGGGGTACAATCAGCCCCAGCATTTT; CDR3aa: CSARLVQGYNQPQHF
d_gene: TRBD1; j_gene: TRBJ1-1; abundance: few; v_gene: TRBV12-3/TRBV12-4; CDR3nt: TGTGCCAGCAGCCCAGGACAGGAGAATAATGAAGCTTTCTTT; CDR3aa: CASSPGQENNEAFF
d_gene: TRBD1; j_gene: TRBJ1-5; abundance: many; v_gene: TRBV12-3/TRBV12-4; CDR3nt: TGTGCCAGCAAGGGACAGGGCGGCAATCAGCCCCAGCATTTT; CDR3aa: CASKGQGGNQPQHF
d_gene: TRBD1; j_gene: TRBJ2-5; abundance: many; v_gene: TRBV6-1; CDR3nt: TGTGCCAGCGCGGGACAGGGTGAGACCCAGTACTTC; CDR3aa: CASAGQGETQYF
d_gene: TRBD2; j_gene: TRBJ2-3; abundance: .; v_gene: TRBV7-9; CDR3nt: TGTGCCAGCAGCTTAGGGGGACTAGCGGGGAGCACAGATACGCAGTATTTT; CDR3aa: CASSLGGLAGSTDTQYF
d_gene: .; j_gene: TRBJ1-1; abundance: .; v_gene: TRBV20-1; CDR3nt: TGCAGTGCTCAGGTGAACACTGAAGCTTTCTTT; CDR3aa: CSAQVNTEAFF
d_gene: TRBD2; j_gene: TRBJ2-7; abundance: .; v_gene: TRBV10-2; CDR3nt: TGCGCCATTCGACTAGCGGGAGGTTACGAGCAGTACTTC; CDR3aa: CAIRLAGGYEQYF
d_gene: .; j_gene: TRBJ1-1; abundance: many; v_gene: TRBV3-1; CDR3nt: TGTGCCAGCAGCCACGTCCTGGGTACTGAAGCTTTCTTT; CDR3aa: CASSHVLGTEAFF
d_gene: .; j_gene: TRBJ1-1; abundance: .; v_gene: TRBV30; CDR3nt: TGTGCCTGGAGGGATATGAACACTGAAGCTTTCTTT; CDR3aa: CAWRDMNTEAFF
d_gene: .; j_gene: TRBJ1-2; abundance: few; v_gene: TRBV7-8; CDR3nt: TGTGCCAGCAGCTTAGTGGATACTAACTATGGCTACACCTTC; CDR3aa: CASSLVDTNYGYTF
d_gene: TRBD1; j_gene: TRBJ1-1; abundance: .; v_gene: TRBV9; CDR3nt: TGTGCCAGCAGCGCCGCCGGGACAGAAGACGCTGAAGCTTTCTTT; CDR3aa: CASSAAGTEDAEAFF
d_gene: .; j_gene: TRBJ2-2; abundance: .; v_gene: TRBV3-1; CDR3nt: TGTGCCAGCAGCCAAGCGGGAGTCGGGAATACCGGGGAGCTGTTTTTT; CDR3aa: CASSQAGVGNTGELFF
d_gene: .; j_gene: TRBJ1-5; abundance: .; v_gene: TRBV15; CDR3nt: TGTGCCGTCGGCGGTCGGGGGGCGCTTCAGCCCCAGCATTTT; CDR3aa: CAVGGRGALQPQHF
d_gene: TRBD2; j_gene: TRBJ2-3; abundance: .; v_gene: TRBV2; CDR3nt: TGTGCCAGCAGTCTAGCGGTGCATACGCAGTATTTT; CDR3aa: CASSLAVHTQYF
d_gene: .; j_gene: TRBJ1-2; abundance: many; v_gene: TRBV6-1; CDR3nt: TGTGCCAGCAGCTCTTACACCGATGGCTACACCTTC; CDR3aa: CASSSYTDGYTF
d_gene: .; j_gene: TRBJ2-5; abundance: once; v_gene: TRBV12-3/TRBV12-4; CDR3nt: TGTGCCAGCAGTTCCCCCCCGGGGACAGAGACCCAGTACTTC; CDR3aa: CASSSPPGTETQYF
d_gene: .; j_gene: TRBJ1-5; abundance: .; v_gene: TRBV27; CDR3nt: TGTGCCAGCAGCCCCTCCTATGGCAATCAGCCCCAGCATTTT; CDR3aa: CASSPSYGNQPQHF
d_gene: TRBD2; j_gene: TRBJ2-5; abundance: many; v_gene: TRBV20-1; CDR3nt: TGCAGTGCTAGAGCCAGTCTAGCGGGGGGGATTACGGAGACCCAGTACTTC; CDR3aa: CSARASLAGGITETQYF
d_gene: .; j_gene: TRBJ1-6; abundance: few; v_gene: TRBV12-3/TRBV12-4; CDR3nt: TGTGCCAGCAGTTTAGCGTGGGGAAATAATTCACCCCTCCACTTT; CDR3aa: CASSLAWGNNSPLHF
d_gene: .; j_gene: TRBJ1-2; abundance: .; v_gene: TRBV7-2; CDR3nt: TGTGCCAGCAGCTTATATCCGGGACTGTATGGCTACACCTTC; CDR3aa: CASSLYPGLYGYTF
d_gene: TRBD2; j_gene: TRBJ2-7; abundance: .; v_gene: TRBV28; CDR3nt: TGTGCCAGCAGTTTAAGTGGGACTAGCGGGAGTTCCACCTACGAGCAGTACTTC; CDR3aa: CASSLSGTSGSSTYEQYF
d_gene: .; j_gene: TRBJ1-4; abundance: .; v_gene: TRBV7-9; CDR3nt: TGTACCAGCAGCTTGGGCGGCCTGCCTGGTGAAAAACTGTTTTTT; CDR3aa: CTSSLGGLPGEKLFF
d_gene: .; j_gene: TRBJ1-5; abundance: .; v_gene: TRBV6-1; CDR3nt: TGTGCCAGCAGTGAAATGGGGGGTCAGCCCCAGCATTTT; CDR3aa: CASSEMGGQPQHF
d_gene: TRBD1; j_gene: TRBJ2-2; abundance: few; v_gene: TRBV5-6; CDR3nt: TGTGCCAGCAGCTTGCCCAGGGGGACCGGGGAGCTGTTTTTT; CDR3aa: CASSLPRGTGELFF
d_gene: TRBD2; j_gene: TRBJ2-2; abundance: .; v_gene: TRBV4-1; CDR3nt: TGCGCCAGCAGCCACCCTAGCGGGGGCTTGAACACCGGGGAGCTGTTTTTT; CDR3aa: CASSHPSGGLNTGELFF
d_gene: .; j_gene: TRBJ2-7; abundance: .; v_gene: TRBV25-1; CDR3nt: TGTGCCAGCCAGGGGGGAGCGACCTACGAGCAGTACTTC; CDR3aa: CASQGGATYEQYF
d_gene: TRBD1; j_gene: TRBJ2-7; abundance: .; v_gene: TRBV28; CDR3nt: TGTGCCAGCAGTTATTTCGGACAGGGGAGTTCCTACGAGCAGTACTTC; CDR3aa: CASSYFGQGSSYEQYF
d_gene: TRBD1; j_gene: TRBJ2-3; abundance: many; v_gene: TRBV5-1; CDR3nt: TGCGCCAGCAGCTCACAGGGGGTTGGGGATACGCAGTATTTT; CDR3aa: CASSSQGVGDTQYF
d_gene: .; j_gene: TRBJ1-1; abundance: few; v_gene: TRBV12-3/TRBV12-4; CDR3nt: TGTGCCAGCAGCCCGATCGGACAGCGGACTGAAGCTTTCTTT; CDR3aa: CASSPIGQRTEAFF
d_gene: .; j_gene: TRBJ2-2; abundance: .; v_gene: TRBV18; CDR3nt: TGTGCCAGCTCGCGGAACAGAGGCGGGGAGCTGTTTTTT; CDR3aa: CASSRNRGGELFF
d_gene: .; j_gene: TRBJ1-2; abundance: .; v_gene: TRBV9; CDR3nt: TGTGCCAGCAACGTAGGGCTGGACTTTAACTATGGCTACACCTTC; CDR3aa: CASNVGLDFNYGYTF
d_gene: TRBD1; j_gene: TRBJ2-5; abundance: many; v_gene: TRBV20-1; CDR3nt: TGCAGTGCTGGTCGACAGGGGATGTGGGAGACCCAGTACTTC; CDR3aa: CSAGRQGMWETQYF
d_gene: TRBD1; j_gene: TRBJ2-2; abundance: few; v_gene: TRBV11-2; CDR3nt: TGTGCCAGCCGGGGACAGCTAAACACCGGGGAGCTGTTTTTT; CDR3aa: CASRGQLNTGELFF
d_gene: .; j_gene: TRBJ2-7; abundance: .; v_gene: TRBV20-1; CDR3nt: TGCAGTGCCGCCTCAGGGGGGCGCCACTACGAGCAGTACTTC; CDR3aa: CSAASGGRHYEQYF
d_gene: .; j_gene: TRBJ1-2; abundance: many; v_gene: TRBV14; CDR3nt: TGTGCCAGCAGCCAAGATCGCAGTGGCTACACCTTC; CDR3aa: CASSQDRSGYTF